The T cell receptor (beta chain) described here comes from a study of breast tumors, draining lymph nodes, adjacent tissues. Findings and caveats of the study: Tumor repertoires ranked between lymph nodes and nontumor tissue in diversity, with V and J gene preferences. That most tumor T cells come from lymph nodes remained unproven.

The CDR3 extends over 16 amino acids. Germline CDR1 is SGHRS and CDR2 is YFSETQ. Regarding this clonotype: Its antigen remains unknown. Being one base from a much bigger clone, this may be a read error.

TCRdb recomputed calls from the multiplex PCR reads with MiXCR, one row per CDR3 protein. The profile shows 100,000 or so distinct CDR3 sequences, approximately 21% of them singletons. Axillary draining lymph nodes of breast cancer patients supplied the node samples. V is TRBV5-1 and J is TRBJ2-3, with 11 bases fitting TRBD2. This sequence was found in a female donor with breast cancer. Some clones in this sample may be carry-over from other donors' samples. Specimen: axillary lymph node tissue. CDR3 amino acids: CASSFSGGASTGTQYF. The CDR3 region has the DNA TGCGCCAGCAGCTTTAGCGGGGGGGCTAGCACAGGTACGCAGTATTTT.